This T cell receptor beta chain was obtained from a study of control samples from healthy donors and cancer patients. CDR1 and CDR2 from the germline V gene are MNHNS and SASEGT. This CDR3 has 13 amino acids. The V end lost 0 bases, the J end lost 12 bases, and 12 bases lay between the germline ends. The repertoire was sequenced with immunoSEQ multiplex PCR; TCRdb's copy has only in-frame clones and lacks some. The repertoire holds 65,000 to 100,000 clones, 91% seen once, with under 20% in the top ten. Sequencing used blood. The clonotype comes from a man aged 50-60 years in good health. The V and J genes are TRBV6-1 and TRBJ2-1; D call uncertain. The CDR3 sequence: CASSEALPVLQFF. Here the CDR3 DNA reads TGTGCCAGCAGTGAAGCGCTTCCGGTCCTGCAGTTCTTC.